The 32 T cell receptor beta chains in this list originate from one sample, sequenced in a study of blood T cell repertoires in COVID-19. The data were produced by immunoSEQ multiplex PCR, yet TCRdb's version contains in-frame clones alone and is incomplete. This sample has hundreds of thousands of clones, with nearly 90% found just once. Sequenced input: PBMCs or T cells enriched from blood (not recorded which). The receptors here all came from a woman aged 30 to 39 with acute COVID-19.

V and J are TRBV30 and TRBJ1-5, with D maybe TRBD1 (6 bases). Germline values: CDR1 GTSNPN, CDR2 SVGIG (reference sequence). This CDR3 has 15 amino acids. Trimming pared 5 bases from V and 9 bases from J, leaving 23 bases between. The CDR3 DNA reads TGTGCCTGGGGCTTCCCTGGACAGCCCTCCTGGCCCCAGCATTTT. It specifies CAWGFPGQPSWPQHF.

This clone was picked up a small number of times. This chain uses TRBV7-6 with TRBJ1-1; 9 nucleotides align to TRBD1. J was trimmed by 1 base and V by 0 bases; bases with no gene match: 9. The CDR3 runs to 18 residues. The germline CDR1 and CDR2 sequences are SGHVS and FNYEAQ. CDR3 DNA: TGTGCCAGCAGCTTAGCGCGGGGGACAGGGATTGGGAACACTGAAGCTTTCTTT. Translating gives CASSLARGTGIGNTEAFF.

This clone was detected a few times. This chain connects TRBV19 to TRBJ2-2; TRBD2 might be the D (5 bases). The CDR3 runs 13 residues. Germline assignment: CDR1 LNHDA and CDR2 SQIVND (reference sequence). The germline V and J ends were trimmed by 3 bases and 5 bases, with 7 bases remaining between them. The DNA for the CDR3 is TGTGCCAGTAGTATCGGGGATACCGGGGAGCTGTTTTTT. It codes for CASSIGDTGELFF.

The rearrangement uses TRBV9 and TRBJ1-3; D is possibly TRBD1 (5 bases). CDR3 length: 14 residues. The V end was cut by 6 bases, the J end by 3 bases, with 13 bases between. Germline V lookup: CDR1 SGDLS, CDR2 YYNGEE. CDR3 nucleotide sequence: TGTGCCAGCACCAGGGCGGATCTTGGAAACACCATATATTTT. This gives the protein CASTRADLGNTIYF.

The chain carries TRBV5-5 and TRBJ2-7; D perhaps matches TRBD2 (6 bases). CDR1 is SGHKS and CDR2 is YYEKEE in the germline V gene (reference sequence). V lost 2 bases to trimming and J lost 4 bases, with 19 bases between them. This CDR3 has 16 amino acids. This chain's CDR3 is CASSFSGPRDSYEQYF. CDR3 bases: TGTGCCAGCAGCTTTTCCGGACCCCGGGACTCGTACGAGCAGTACTTC.

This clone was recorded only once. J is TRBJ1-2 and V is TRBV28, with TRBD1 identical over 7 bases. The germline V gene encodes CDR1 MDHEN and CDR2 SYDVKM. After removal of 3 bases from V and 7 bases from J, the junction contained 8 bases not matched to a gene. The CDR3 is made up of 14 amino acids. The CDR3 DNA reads TGTGCCAGCAGTTTTCAACAGGGGTCGGGTGGCTACACCTTC. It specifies CASSFQQGSGGYTF.

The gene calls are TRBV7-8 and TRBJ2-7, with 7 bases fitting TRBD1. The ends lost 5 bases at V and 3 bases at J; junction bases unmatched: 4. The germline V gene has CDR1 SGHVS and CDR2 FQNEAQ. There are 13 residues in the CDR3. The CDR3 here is CASSGGQHYEQYF. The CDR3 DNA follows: TGTGCCAGCAGCGGGGGACAGCACTACGAGCAGTACTTC.

The CDR3 bases are TGTGCCAGCAGCCCGGGACAGGGGGCTGAAGAGCAGTACTTC. Its protein product is CASSPGQGAEEQYF. The chain has TRBV5-6 and TRBJ2-7; 12 nucleotides align to TRBD1. Germline V CDR1 and CDR2: SGHDT, YYEEEE. The V gene end was trimmed by 4 bases and the J gene end by 7 bases; junction bases not matched to a gene: 6. The length of the CDR3 is 14 residues. The full variable domain, in which reference TRBV5-6 and TRBJ2-7 provide the parts outside the CDR3, is DAGVTQSPTHLIKTRGQQVTLRCSPKSGHDTVSWYQQALGQGPQFIFQYYEEEERQRGNFPDRFSGHQFPNYSSELNVNALLLGDSALYLCASSPGQGAEEQYFGPGTRLTVT.

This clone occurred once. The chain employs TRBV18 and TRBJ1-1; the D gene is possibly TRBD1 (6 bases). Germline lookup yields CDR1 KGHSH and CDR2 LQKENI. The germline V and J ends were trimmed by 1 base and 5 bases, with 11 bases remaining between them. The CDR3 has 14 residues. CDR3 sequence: CASSPLGARTEAFF. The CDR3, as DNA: TGTGCCAGCTCACCACTGGGGGCGCGAACTGAAGCTTTCTTT.

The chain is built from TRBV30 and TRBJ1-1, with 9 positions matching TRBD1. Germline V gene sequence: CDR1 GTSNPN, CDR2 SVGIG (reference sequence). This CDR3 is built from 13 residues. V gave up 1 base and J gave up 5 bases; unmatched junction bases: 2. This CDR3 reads CAWSGQGGTEAFF. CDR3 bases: TGTGCCTGGAGTGGACAGGGGGGAACTGAAGCTTTCTTT. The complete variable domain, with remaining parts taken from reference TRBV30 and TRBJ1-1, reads SQTIHQWPATLVQPVGSPLSLECTVEGTSNPNLYWYRQAAGRGLQLLFYSVGIGQISSEVPQNLSASRPQDRQFILSSKKLLLSDSGFYLCAWSGQGGTEAFFGQGTRLTVV.

The CDR3 loop is CASSRRTGATNEKLFF. CDR3 DNA sequence: TGTGCCAGCAGCCGCCGGACAGGAGCAACTAATGAAAAACTGTTTTTT. The chain couples TRBV3-1 (or the pseudogene TRBV3-2) to TRBJ1-4, with TRBD1 identical over 7 bases. The CDR3 contains 16 residues. V trimming: 4 bases; J trimming: 0 bases; junction bases outside the gene matches: 5. Germline V CDR1 and CDR2: LGHDT, YNNKEL (reference sequence).

The CDR3 sequence: CASSQPGQGSYEQYF. The CDR3 DNA reads as TGCGCCAGCAGCCAACCTGGACAGGGGTCCTACGAGCAGTACTTC. The chain carries TRBV4-1 and TRBJ2-7; TRBD1 aligns across 9 bases. Germline CDR1 is MGHRA and CDR2 is YSYEKL. V shed 2 bases, J shed 1 base, and the junction held 3 bases outside the gene matches. This CDR3 contains 15 residues.

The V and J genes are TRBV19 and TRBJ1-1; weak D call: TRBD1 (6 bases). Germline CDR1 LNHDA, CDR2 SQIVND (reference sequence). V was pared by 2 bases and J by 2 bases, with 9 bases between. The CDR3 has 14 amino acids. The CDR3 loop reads CASSIQGQNTEAFF. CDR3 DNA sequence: TGTGCCAGTAGTATACAGGGACAAAACACTGAAGCTTTCTTT.

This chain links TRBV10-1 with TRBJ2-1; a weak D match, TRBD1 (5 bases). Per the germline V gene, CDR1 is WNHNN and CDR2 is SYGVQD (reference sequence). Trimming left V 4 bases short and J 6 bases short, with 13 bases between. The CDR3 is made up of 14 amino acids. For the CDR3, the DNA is TGCGCCAGCAGTGGGGGCGAGCCGCCCAATGAGCAGTTCTTC. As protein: CASSGGEPPNEQFF.

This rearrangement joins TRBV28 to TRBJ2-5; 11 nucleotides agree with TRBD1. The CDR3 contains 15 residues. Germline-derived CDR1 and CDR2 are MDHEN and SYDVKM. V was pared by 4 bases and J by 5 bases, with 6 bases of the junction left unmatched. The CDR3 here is CASSSPGTGGETQYF. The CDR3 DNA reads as TGTGCCAGCAGTTCCCCCGGGACAGGGGGGGAGACCCAGTACTTC.

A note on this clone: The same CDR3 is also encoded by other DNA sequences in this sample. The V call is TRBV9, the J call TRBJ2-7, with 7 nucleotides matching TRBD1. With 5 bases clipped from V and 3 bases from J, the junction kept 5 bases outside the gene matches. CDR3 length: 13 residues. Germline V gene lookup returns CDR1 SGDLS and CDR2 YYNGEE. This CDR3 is CASSPGQNYEQYF. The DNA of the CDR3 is TGTGCCAGCAGTCCGGGACAGAACTACGAGCAGTACTTC.

CDR3 sequence: CASSFTLGYEQYF. DNA of the CDR3: TGTGCCAGCAGTTTTACCCTCGGCTACGAGCAGTACTTC. J is TRBJ2-7 and V is TRBV12-3 or TRBV12-4; D uncertain. Deletions cut 3 bases from V and 3 bases from J, with 9 bases between. This CDR3 region has 13 residues.

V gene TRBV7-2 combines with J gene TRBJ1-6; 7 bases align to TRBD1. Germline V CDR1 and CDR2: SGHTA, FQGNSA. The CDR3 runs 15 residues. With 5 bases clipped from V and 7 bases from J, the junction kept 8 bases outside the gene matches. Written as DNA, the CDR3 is TGTGCCAGCAGCCTATCGACAGGGTTGAATTCACCCCTCCACTTT. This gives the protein CASSLSTGLNSPLHF.

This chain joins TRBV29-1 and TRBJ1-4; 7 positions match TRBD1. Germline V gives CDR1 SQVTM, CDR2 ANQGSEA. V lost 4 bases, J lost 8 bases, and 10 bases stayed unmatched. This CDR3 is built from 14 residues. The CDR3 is CSVALTGSREKLFF. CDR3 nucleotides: TGCAGCGTTGCACTGACAGGGTCAAGGGAAAAACTGTTTTTT.

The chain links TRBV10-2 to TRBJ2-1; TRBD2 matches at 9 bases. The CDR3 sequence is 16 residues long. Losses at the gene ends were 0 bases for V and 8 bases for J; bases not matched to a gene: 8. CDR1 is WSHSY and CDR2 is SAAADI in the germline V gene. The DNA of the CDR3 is TGCGCCAGCAGTGAGTCGATGGCGGGGGGGCCCTATGAGCAGTTCTTC. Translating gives CASSESMAGGPYEQFF.

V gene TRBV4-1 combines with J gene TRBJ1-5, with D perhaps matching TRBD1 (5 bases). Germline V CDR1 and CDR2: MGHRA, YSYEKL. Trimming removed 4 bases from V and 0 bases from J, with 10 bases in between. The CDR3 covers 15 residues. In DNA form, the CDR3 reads TGCGCCAGCAGCCTGGGACTCCCTAGCAATCAGCCCCAGCATTTT. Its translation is CASSLGLPSNQPQHF.

CDR3 coding DNA: TGTGCCAGTAGGGAACAGGGAGACGGCGGGGCCAACGTCCTGACTTTC. It translates to CASREQGDGGANVLTF. The rearrangement joins TRBV19 to TRBJ2-6; D might be TRBD1 (6 bases). The CDR3 is made up of 16 amino acids. Germline loops: CDR1 LNHDA, CDR2 SQIVND (reference sequence). Trimming removed 6 bases at V and 4 bases at J, with 16 bases between.

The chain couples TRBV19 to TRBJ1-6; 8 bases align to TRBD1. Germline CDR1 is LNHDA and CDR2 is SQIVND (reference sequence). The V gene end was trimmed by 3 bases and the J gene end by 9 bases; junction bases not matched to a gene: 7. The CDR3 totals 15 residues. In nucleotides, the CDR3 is TGTGCCAGTAGTATTAGCGGACAGGGCACTTCACCCCTCCACTTT. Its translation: CASSISGQGTSPLHF.

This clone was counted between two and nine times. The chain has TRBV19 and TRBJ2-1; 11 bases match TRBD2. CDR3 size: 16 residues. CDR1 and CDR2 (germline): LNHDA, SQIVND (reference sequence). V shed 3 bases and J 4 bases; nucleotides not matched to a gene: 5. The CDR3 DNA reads TGTGCCAGTAGTATTTATAGCGGGGGGGGTTACAATGAGCAGTTCTTC. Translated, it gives CASSIYSGGGYNEQFF.

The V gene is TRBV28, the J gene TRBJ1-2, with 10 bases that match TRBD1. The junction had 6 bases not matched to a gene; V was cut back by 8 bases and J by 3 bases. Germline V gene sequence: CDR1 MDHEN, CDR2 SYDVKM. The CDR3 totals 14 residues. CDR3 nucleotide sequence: TGTGCCAGCCGGACAGGGGGACTTGACTATGGCTACACCTTC. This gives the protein CASRTGGLDYGYTF.

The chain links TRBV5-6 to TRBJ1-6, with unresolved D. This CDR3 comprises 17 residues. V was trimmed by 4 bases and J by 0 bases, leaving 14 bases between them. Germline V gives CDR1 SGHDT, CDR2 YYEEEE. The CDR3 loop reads CASSTNGERSYNSPLHF. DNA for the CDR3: TGTGCCAGCAGCACCAATGGGGAGCGCTCCTATAATTCACCCCTCCACTTT.

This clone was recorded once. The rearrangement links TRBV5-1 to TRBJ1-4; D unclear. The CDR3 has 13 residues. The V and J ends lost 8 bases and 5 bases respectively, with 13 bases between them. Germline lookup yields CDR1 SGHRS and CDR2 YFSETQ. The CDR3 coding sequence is TGCGCCAGTATGAGGGAGGCGAATGAAAAACTGTTTTTT. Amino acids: CASMREANEKLFF.

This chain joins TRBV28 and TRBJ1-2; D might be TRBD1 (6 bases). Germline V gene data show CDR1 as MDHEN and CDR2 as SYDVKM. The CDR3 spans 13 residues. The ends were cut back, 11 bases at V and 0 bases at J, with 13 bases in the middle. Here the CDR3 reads CAATQGSNYGYTF. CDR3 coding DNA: TGTGCCGCTACACAGGGCTCTAACTATGGCTACACCTTC.

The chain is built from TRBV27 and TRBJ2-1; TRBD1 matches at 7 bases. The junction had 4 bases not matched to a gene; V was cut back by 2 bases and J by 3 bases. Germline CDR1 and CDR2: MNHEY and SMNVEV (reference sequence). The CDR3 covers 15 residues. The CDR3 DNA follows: TGTGCCAGCAGTTTAGAGAGGGGGCTCTACAATGAGCAGTTCTTC. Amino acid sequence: CASSLERGLYNEQFF.

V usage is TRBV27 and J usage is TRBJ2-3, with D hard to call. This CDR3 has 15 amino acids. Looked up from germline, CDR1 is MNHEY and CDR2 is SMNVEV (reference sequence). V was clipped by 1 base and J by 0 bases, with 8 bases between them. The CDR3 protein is CASSLWFGSTDTQYF. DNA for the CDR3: TGTGCCAGCAGTTTATGGTTTGGCAGCACAGATACGCAGTATTTT.

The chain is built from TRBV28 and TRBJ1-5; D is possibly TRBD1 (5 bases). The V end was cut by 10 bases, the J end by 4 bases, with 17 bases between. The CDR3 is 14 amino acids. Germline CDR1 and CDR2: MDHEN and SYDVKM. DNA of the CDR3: TGTGCCATCTATGGCGGGGGTATTAATCAGCCCCAGCATTTT. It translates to CAIYGGGINQPQHF.

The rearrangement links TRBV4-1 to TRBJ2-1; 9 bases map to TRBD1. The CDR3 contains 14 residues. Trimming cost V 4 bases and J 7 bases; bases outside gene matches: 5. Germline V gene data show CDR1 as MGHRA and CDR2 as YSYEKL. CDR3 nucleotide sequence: TGCGCCAGCAGCCTGCAACAGGGGGCGAATGAGCAGTTCTTC. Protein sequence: CASSLQQGANEQFF.